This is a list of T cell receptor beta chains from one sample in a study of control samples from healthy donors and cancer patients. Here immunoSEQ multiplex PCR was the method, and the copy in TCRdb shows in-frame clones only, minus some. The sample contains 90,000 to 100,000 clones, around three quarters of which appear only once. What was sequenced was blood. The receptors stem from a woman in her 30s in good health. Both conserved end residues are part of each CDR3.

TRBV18 CASSPIWGQGTDTQYF
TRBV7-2 CASSLAGRDPKTFF
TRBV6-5 CASRPAAGNTIYF
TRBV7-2 CASSRRQGLQPQHF
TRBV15 CATSVDRAGNTIYF
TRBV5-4 CASSFGLAGGLGTQYF
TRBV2 CASTEIEFLNEQFF
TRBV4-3 CASSLGQNDYNEQFF
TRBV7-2 CASSSNTYEQYF
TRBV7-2 CASSLGPTSGNTIYF
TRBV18 CASSPSTGRNEAFF
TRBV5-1 CASSSTTGGHEKLFF
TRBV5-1 CASSPGGTMRYTF
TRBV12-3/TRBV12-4 CASSLTRNTEAFF
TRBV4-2 CASSPGRGGEQFF
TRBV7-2 CASSSVPREQFF
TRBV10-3 CAISESSGSISQAFF
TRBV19 CASGQGNGANVLTF
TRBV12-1 CASSFCGDRANEQFF
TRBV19 CASSPSTSSYNEQFF
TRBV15 CATSREGAKNTEAFF
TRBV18 CASSPPQGFVGELFF